The clone carrying this TCR beta chain was observed a few times. Antigen unknown. Every bit of the isolated RNA underwent reverse transcription, so sequencing read expressed TCRB transcripts. Generated by immunoSEQ multiplex PCR, the TCRdb table keeps only in-frame clones and is missing some. The sample consists of about 240,000 clones, 14% of them appearing once. The CDR3 has 15 amino acids. The V gene's germline CDR1 is SQVTM and CDR2 ANQGSEA. These data originate in a study of beta chain features in type 1 diabetes. General study points: Moderate yet significant TCRB CDR3 shortening was seen in Type 1 diabetes patients in all four CD4+ subsets.

The rearrangement links TRBV29-1 to TRBJ2-2; 13 bases agree with TRBD2. Sequenced: naive CD4+ T cells from blood. This TCR came from a man aged 30-40 years with type 1 diabetes. The CDR3 here is CSVGRLAGGTGELFF. The CDR3 nucleotides read TGCTCCGTCGGACGACTAGCGGGAGGAACCGGGGAGCTGTTTTTT.